Below, 4 T cell receptor beta chains from the same sample are listed, as sequenced in a study of blood T cell repertoires in COVID-19. Assay: immunoSEQ multiplex PCR; the TCRdb copy retains only in-frame clones and omits some. The sample holds tens of thousands of clones, roughly 91% seen once. Sequenced material: peripheral blood. The receptors were sampled from a man younger than 35 with COVID-19, enrolled during active disease.

The CDR3, as DNA: TGTGCCAGCGATACGGGACAGGGTCGAGAGCAGTACTTC. It specifies CASDTGQGREQYF. The rearrangement uses TRBV2 and TRBJ2-7; 9 positions match TRBD1. The CDR3 is 13 amino acids. J gave up 7 bases and V 8 bases, and 9 bases lay outside the gene matches. The germline gives CDR1 SNHLY, CDR2 FYNNEI. The entire variable domain, with the rest obtained from reference TRBV2 and TRBJ2-7, is as follows: EPEVTQTPSHQVTQMGQEVILRCVPISNHLYFYWYRQILGQKVEFLVSFYNNEISEKSEIFDDQFSVERPDGSNFTLKIRSTKLEDSAMYFCASDTGQGREQYFGPGTRLTVT.

V usage is TRBV4-3 and J usage is TRBJ2-2; TRBD1 agrees at 9 bases. V trimming: 9 bases; J trimming: 7 bases; junction bases outside the gene matches: 9. There are 14 residues in the CDR3. Germline V gene lookup returns CDR1 LGHNA and CDR2 YSLEER. The CDR3, as DNA: TGCGCCAGTACCCCGGGACAGGGTAGCGGGGAGCTGTTTTTT. Protein sequence: CASTPGQGSGELFF.

V and J are TRBV4-1 and TRBJ2-5; 7 bases match TRBD2. The ends lost 4 bases at V and 5 bases at J; junction bases unmatched: 4. Germline V gene lookup returns CDR1 MGHRA and CDR2 YSYEKL. The CDR3 totals 13 residues. The CDR3 nucleotides read TGCGCCAGCAGCCTATGGGAGGGGGAGACCCAGTACTTC. Its translation: CASSLWEGETQYF.

J is TRBJ2-2 and V is TRBV24-1; 8 bases map to TRBD2. V gave up 7 bases and J gave up 1 base; unmatched junction bases: 7. Germline V CDR1 and CDR2: KGHDR, SFDVKD. This CDR3 has 16 amino acids. CDR3 bases: TGTGCCACCAGAGGACCGACTAGCGAGAACACCGGGGAGCTGTTTTTT. Protein sequence: CATRGPTSENTGELFF.